Below, 32 T cell receptor beta chains from the same sample are listed, as sequenced in a study of OX40 agonist ivuxolimab in advanced cancers. Here immunoSEQ multiplex PCR was the method, and the copy in TCRdb shows in-frame clones only, minus some. This sample carries more than 50,000 clones, 79% of them seen once, and the ten largest clones take less than 2.5%. The input for sequencing was CD4+ or CD8+ T cells sorted from blood, taken in a trial of the OX40 agonist ivuxolimab. The receptors come from an adult with an advanced solid tumor such as melanoma, head and neck, liver or kidney cancer.

This clone was picked up one time. The V gene is TRBV5-4, the J gene TRBJ2-2; 8 nucleotides line up with TRBD1. This CDR3 spans 16 amino acids. CDR1 SGHNT and CDR2 YYREEE come from the germline V gene (reference sequence). The V gene end was trimmed by 1 base and the J gene end by 4 bases; junction bases not matched to a gene: 6. The CDR3 sequence is CASSLPPTGATGELFF. DNA of the CDR3: TGTGCCAGCAGCTTGCCCCCGACAGGGGCCACCGGGGAGCTGTTTTTT. Looking up the rest from reference TRBV5-4 and TRBJ2-2 gives the full variable domain: ETGVTQSPTHLIKTRGQQVTLRCSSQSGHNTVSWYQQALGQGPQFIFQYYREEENGRGNFPPRFSGLQFPNYSSELNVNALELDDSALYLCASSLPPTGATGELFFGEGSRLTVL.

The genes are TRBV7-2 and TRBJ1-2; 9 nucleotides match TRBD1. This CDR3 comprises 14 residues. Trimming at V came to 5 bases and at J to 8 bases, leaving 9 bases not matched to a gene. Germline CDR1 is SGHTA and CDR2 is FQGNSA. The chain's CDR3 is CASSLTGTGQGYTF. CDR3 DNA: TGTGCCAGCAGCCTGACCGGGACAGGGCAAGGCTACACCTTC.

This clone appeared a few times. The chain recombines TRBV7-2 with TRBJ1-1; 7 nucleotides align to TRBD1. The germline V gene encodes CDR1 SGHTA and CDR2 FQGNSA. The CDR3 has 14 amino acids. The V segment lost 5 bases and the J segment 5 bases; nucleotides outside the gene matches: 8. For the CDR3, the DNA is TGTGCCAGCAGCCCAGGGGGGAAGCAGACTGAAGCTTTCTTT. Translating gives CASSPGGKQTEAFF.

This clone was detected only a few times. V and J are TRBV7-9 and TRBJ1-1; a possible D gene is TRBD1 (5 bases). Germline V lookup: CDR1 SEHNR, CDR2 FQNEAQ (reference sequence). The CDR3 loop spans 14 amino acids. With 2 bases removed from V and 8 bases from J, the gap between germline ends came to 15 bases. This chain's CDR3 is CASSLRQGRTEAFF. CDR3 sequence (DNA): TGTGCCAGCAGCTTACGTCAGGGAAGAACCGAAGCTTTCTTT.

About this clone: The junction differs from germline at one of its ends, possibly a read error. V gene TRBV5-5 combines with J gene TRBJ2-7; D gene uncertain. The CDR3 contains 16 residues. The germline CDR1 and CDR2 sequences are SGHKS and YYEKEE (reference sequence). Here the CDR3 reads CASSQAGDGIGYEQYF. The CDR3 DNA is TGCGCCAGCAGCCAAGCTGGCGACGGAATAGGCTACGAGCAGTACTTC. Full variable domain (rest looked up from reference TRBV5-5 and TRBJ2-7): DAGVTQSPTHLIKTRGQQVTLRCSPISGHKSVSWYQQVLGQGPQFIFQYYEKEERGRGNFPDRFSARQFPNYSSELNVNALLLGDSALYLCASSQAGDGIGYEQYFGPGTRLTVT.

This chain uses TRBV5-1 with TRBJ2-2, with 9 bases lining up with TRBD1. V lost 2 bases to trimming and J lost 8 bases; unmatched junction nucleotides: 7. There are 15 residues in the CDR3. The germline V gene encodes CDR1 SGHRS and CDR2 YFSETQ. Here the CDR3 DNA reads TGCGCCAGCAGCTTTCGGACAGGGGAGGTAGGGGAGCTGTTTTTT. Its protein product is CASSFRTGEVGELFF.

This clone came up a few times. The chain combines TRBV2 with TRBJ1-5; TRBD1 might be the D (5 bases). CDR3 length: 15 amino acids. V lost 7 bases, J lost 4 bases, and 17 bases lay in between. CDR1 is SNHLY and CDR2 is FYNNEI in the germline V gene. This CDR3 reads CASKLGATENQPQHF. The CDR3 DNA reads as TGTGCCAGCAAGCTAGGGGCGACAGAAAATCAGCCCCAGCATTTT.

V gene TRBV5-4 combines with J gene TRBJ1-4; D is possibly TRBD1 (6 bases). Germline V gene data show CDR1 as SGHNT and CDR2 as YYREEE (reference sequence). With 3 bases removed from V and 10 bases from J, the gap between germline ends came to 16 bases. This CDR3 region has 14 residues. This CDR3 is CASSSSGAGAKLFF. As DNA, the CDR3 is TGTGCCAGCAGCTCCTCGGGGGCCGGCGCAAAACTGTTTTTT.

This clone has only a few counts. The genes are TRBV7-9 and TRBJ2-7; weak D call: TRBD1 (6 bases). V lost 5 bases to trimming and J lost 3 bases, with 11 bases between them. The CDR3 sequence is 13 residues long. Germline loops: CDR1 SEHNR, CDR2 FQNEAQ (reference sequence). CDR3 in amino acids: CASSRTAFYEQYF. CDR3 DNA: TGTGCCAGCAGCCGGACAGCCTTCTACGAGCAGTACTTC.

The rearrangement joins TRBV5-4 to TRBJ2-5, with 8 positions matching TRBD2. The length of the CDR3 is 15 residues. Unmatched junction bases numbered 6, after V lost 4 bases and J lost 1 base. The germline V gene encodes CDR1 SGHNT and CDR2 YYREEE (reference sequence). The CDR3 DNA sequence: TGTGCCAGCAGCCAGGCAACTAGCGGCCAAGAGACCCAGTACTTC. Protein product: CASSQATSGQETQYF.

The CDR3 loop is CASRVGTQSHNEQFF. The CDR3 DNA reads as TGTGCCAGCAGAGTGGGGACACAGAGCCACAATGAGCAGTTCTTC. The rearrangement links TRBV7-8 to TRBJ2-1; the D gene is possibly TRBD1 (6 bases). The V and J ends lost 6 bases and 5 bases respectively, with 17 bases between them. The CDR3 totals 15 residues. CDR1 SGHVS and CDR2 FQNEAQ come from the germline V gene.

The chain links TRBV7-2 to TRBJ1-1, with D tentatively TRBD1 (6 bases). The germline CDR1 and CDR2 sequences are SGHTA and FQGNSA. Deletions cut 5 bases from V and 7 bases from J, with 11 bases between. This CDR3 has 12 residues. DNA of the CDR3: TGTGCCAGCAGCCGACAGGTACGTGAAGCTTTCTTT. This sequence encodes CASSRQVREAFF.

The chain has TRBV6-1 and TRBJ2-7; 10 bases match TRBD2. J lost 2 bases, V lost 2 bases, and 6 bases had no gene match. CDR1 MNHNS and CDR2 SASEGT come from the germline V gene. This CDR3 region has 16 residues. The DNA of the CDR3 is TGTGCCAGCAGTGAAAGTGTAGCGGGAGGCCCCTACGAGCAGTACTTC. It encodes CASSESVAGGPYEQYF.

On this clone itself: Germline and junction disagree at one end, which may indicate a read error. The J gene is TRBJ2-1, the V gene TRBV9; 9 nucleotides agree with TRBD1. The CDR3 loop spans 16 amino acids. The germline V gene encodes CDR1 SGDLS and CDR2 YYNGEE. The CDR3 nucleotides are TGTGCCAGCAGCGACCATACAGGGGGCGCCTATAATGAGCAGTTCTTC. It codes for CASSDHTGGAYNEQFF.

This chain connects TRBV5-1 to TRBJ2-3, with D tentatively TRBD1 (6 bases). Trimming stripped 4 bases from V and 0 bases from J, with 15 bases between. The V gene's germline CDR1 is SGHRS and CDR2 YFSETQ. This CDR3 contains 16 residues. For the CDR3, the DNA is TGCGCCAGCAGCCTGACAGGAGTTCCTAGCACAGATACGCAGTATTTT. It is translated as CASSLTGVPSTDTQYF. Variable domain in full (rest from reference TRBV5-1 and TRBJ2-3): KAGVTQTPRYLIKTRGQQVTLSCSPISGHRSVSWYQQTPGQGLQFLFEYFSETQRNKGNFPGRFSGRQFSNSRSEMNVSTLELGDSALYLCASSLTGVPSTDTQYFGPGTRLTVL.

The chain joins TRBV19 to TRBJ2-6; D is unclear. Per germline, CDR1 LNHDA and CDR2 SQIVND (reference sequence). Trimming stripped 4 bases from V and 4 bases from J, with 11 bases between. The CDR3 consists of 15 residues. The CDR3 here is CASSTSRSGANVLTF. In DNA, the CDR3 is TGTGCCAGTAGTACTTCCCGCAGCGGGGCCAACGTCCTGACTTTC.

The chain carries TRBV19 and TRBJ2-5; D not resolved. In germline, CDR1 is LNHDA, CDR2 SQIVND (reference sequence). The V and J ends lost 1 base and 4 bases respectively, with 13 bases between them. This CDR3 contains 15 residues. The CDR3, as DNA: TGTGCCAGTAGTATAGGGGCCGGGCCCGCAGAGACCCAGTACTTC. This encodes CASSIGAGPAETQYF. The full variable domain, completed using reference TRBV19 and TRBJ2-5, is DGGITQSPKYLFRKEGQNVTLSCEQNLNHDAMYWYRQDPGQGLRLIYYSQIVNDFQKGDIAEGYSVSREKKESFPLTVTSAQKNPTAFYLCASSIGAGPAETQYFGPGTRLLVL.

This chain links TRBV5-4 with TRBJ2-3, with D perhaps TRBD1 or TRBD2 (5 bases each). Deletions cut 6 bases from V and 4 bases from J, with 15 bases between. The CDR3 runs 14 residues. Looked up from germline, CDR1 is SGHNT and CDR2 is YYREEE (reference sequence). CDR3 region: CASKWDQTADTQYF. The CDR3 nucleotides read TGTGCCAGCAAGTGGGACCAAACGGCAGATACGCAGTATTTT.

The rearrangement uses TRBV28 and TRBJ2-5; 10 bases line up with TRBD2. Germline values: CDR1 MDHEN, CDR2 SYDVKM. V lost 6 bases, J lost 5 bases, and 18 bases stayed unmatched. The CDR3 loop spans 18 amino acids. CDR3 DNA sequence: TGTGCCAGCAGCCCCCTGGTGTGGGCTAGCGGGAGAGGTGAGACCCAGTACTTC. Its translation: CASSPLVWASGRGETQYF.

The chain carries TRBV6-6 and TRBJ1-5; D uncertain. CDR3 size: 14 residues. Germline V CDR1 and CDR2: MNHNY, SVGAGI (reference sequence). V was pared by 6 bases and J by 3 bases, with 12 bases between. CDR3 loop: CASRTENTNQPQHF. CDR3 DNA sequence: TGTGCCAGCAGAACAGAAAACACCAATCAGCCCCAGCATTTT.

This clone was detected once. CDR3 loop: CASRPPTEAGYTF. The CDR3 coding sequence is TGTGCCAGCAGACCACCGACAGAAGCTGGCTACACCTTC. The V call is TRBV6-5, the J call TRBJ1-2; weak D call: TRBD1 (5 bases). The CDR3 totals 13 residues. From germline, CDR1 is MNHEY and CDR2 SVGAGI. The germline V and J ends were trimmed by 6 bases and 7 bases, with 15 bases remaining between them.

V and J are TRBV6-1 and TRBJ2-2; a weak D match, TRBD1 (6 bases). The V and J ends lost 8 bases and 6 bases respectively, with 13 bases between them. From germline, CDR1 is MNHNS and CDR2 SASEGT. CDR3 length: 13 amino acids. For the CDR3, the DNA is TGTGCCAGCTCGGGACACCCGGCCGGGGAGCTGTTTTTT. Its translation is CASSGHPAGELFF.

The chain carries TRBV7-2 and TRBJ2-7; possibly TRBD2 for D (5 bases). CDR1 is SGHTA and CDR2 is FQGNSA in the germline V gene. The CDR3 covers 13 residues. Trimming removed 3 bases from V and 1 base from J, with 7 bases in between. This chain's CDR3 is CASSFRGSYEQYF. CDR3 in DNA: TGTGCCAGCAGCTTCCGGGGATCCTACGAGCAGTACTTC. The whole variable domain, remainder taken from reference TRBV7-2 and TRBJ2-7, is GAGVSQSPSNKVTEKGKDVELRCDPISGHTALYWYRQSLGQGLEFLIYFQGNSAPDKSGLPSDRFSAERTGGSVSTLTIQRTQQEDSAVYLCASSFRGSYEQYFGPGTRLTVT.

This chain joins TRBV19 and TRBJ2-2; D uncertain. The germline V gene has CDR1 LNHDA and CDR2 SQIVND (reference sequence). With 7 bases removed from V and 0 bases from J, the gap between germline ends came to 6 bases. The CDR3 contains 13 residues. The DNA for the CDR3 is TGTGCCAGTACGAACGCGAACACCGGGGAGCTGTTTTTT. This translates into CASTNANTGELFF. Filled out from reference TRBV19 and TRBJ2-2, the complete variable domain reads DGGITQSPKYLFRKEGQNVTLSCEQNLNHDAMYWYRQDPGQGLRLIYYSQIVNDFQKGDIAEGYSVSREKKESFPLTVTSAQKNPTAFYLCASTNANTGELFFGEGSRLTVL.

V and J are TRBV5-8 and TRBJ1-4; D gene uncertain. Trimming took off 4 bases at V and 8 bases at J, with 18 bases between the two ends. The CDR3 has 15 residues. Germline values: CDR1 SGHTS, CDR2 YDEGEE. The CDR3 here is CASSQAFDLREKLFF. Here the CDR3 DNA reads TGTGCCAGCAGCCAAGCCTTTGACTTGCGGGAAAAACTGTTTTTT.

The J gene is TRBJ2-2, the V gene TRBV9; D gene ambiguous. V lost 4 bases and J lost 4, with 11 bases in between. The CDR3 covers 14 residues. Germline V lookup: CDR1 SGDLS, CDR2 YYNGEE. CDR3 loop: CASSFGPPTGELFF. The CDR3 coding sequence is TGTGCCAGCAGCTTCGGGCCCCCCACCGGGGAGCTGTTTTTT.

The chain recombines TRBV6-6 with TRBJ1-5; D uncertain. The CDR3 sequence is 12 residues long. V was pared by 6 bases and J by 4 bases, with 7 bases between. CDR1 is MNHNY and CDR2 is SVGAGI in the germline V gene (reference sequence). The CDR3 DNA follows: TGTGCCAGCAGGGTTGAGAATCAGCCCCAGCATTTT. The encoded protein is CASRVENQPQHF.

The rearrangement links TRBV5-5 to TRBJ1-5; no firm D call. Trimming cost V 1 base and J 3 bases, with 5 bases left between them. Germline V gives CDR1 SGHKS, CDR2 YYEKEE (reference sequence). This CDR3 is 13 amino acids long. CDR3 coding DNA: TGTGCCAGCAGCTTGAGGTCCAATCAGCCCCAGCATTTT. This translates into CASSLRSNQPQHF.

CDR3 sequence: CASSADAWNYGYTF. Written as DNA, the CDR3 is TGTGCCAGCAGTGCCGACGCGTGGAACTATGGCTACACCTTC. The rearrangement links TRBV6-5 to TRBJ1-2; no clear D gene. V was cut by 5 bases and J by 2 bases, with 12 bases left in between. In germline, CDR1 is MNHEY, CDR2 SVGAGI. The CDR3 consists of 14 residues.

The chain combines TRBV9 with TRBJ1-1, with 9 bases fitting TRBD1. V dropped 2 bases and J dropped 1; count of bases not matched to a gene: 6. Germline lookup yields CDR1 SGDLS and CDR2 YYNGEE. The length of the CDR3 is 16 residues. CDR3 bases: TGTGCCAGCAGCGTGGGACAGGGCCACACGAACACTGAAGCTTTCTTT. As protein: CASSVGQGHTNTEAFF.

This chain connects TRBV30 to TRBJ1-6; D might be TRBD1 (5 bases). The CDR3 loop spans 18 amino acids. V was pared by 4 bases and J by 4 bases, with 23 bases between. Germline assignment: CDR1 GTSNPN and CDR2 SVGIG (reference sequence). CDR3 DNA: TGTGCCTGGACCCCGGGGACGGCATTTGTCTCTTATAATTCACCCCTCCACTTT. Its translation: CAWTPGTAFVSYNSPLHF.

The gene calls are TRBV5-1 and TRBJ2-7; 10 bases are a match to TRBD2. V shed 4 bases and J 0 bases; nucleotides not matched to a gene: 7. Germline V gives CDR1 SGHRS, CDR2 YFSETQ. This CDR3 is 16 amino acids long. CDR3: CASSRTTSGSSYEQYF. The CDR3 coding sequence is TGCGCCAGCAGCCGGACGACTAGCGGGTCCTCCTACGAGCAGTACTTC.